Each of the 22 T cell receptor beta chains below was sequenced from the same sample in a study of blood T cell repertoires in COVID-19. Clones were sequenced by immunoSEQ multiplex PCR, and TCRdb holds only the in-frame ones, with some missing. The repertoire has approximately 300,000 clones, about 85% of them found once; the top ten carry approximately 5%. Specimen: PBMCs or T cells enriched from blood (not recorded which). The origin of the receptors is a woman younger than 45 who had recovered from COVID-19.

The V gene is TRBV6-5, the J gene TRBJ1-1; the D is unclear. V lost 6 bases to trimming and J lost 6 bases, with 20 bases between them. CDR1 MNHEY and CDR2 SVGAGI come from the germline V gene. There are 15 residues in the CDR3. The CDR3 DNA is TGTGCCAGCAGCCGAGATTCGGTTTCTCTGGCTGAAGCTTTCTTT. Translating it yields CASSRDSVSLAEAFF.

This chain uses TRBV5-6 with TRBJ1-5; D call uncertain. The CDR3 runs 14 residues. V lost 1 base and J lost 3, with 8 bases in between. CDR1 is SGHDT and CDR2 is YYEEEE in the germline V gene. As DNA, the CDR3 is TGTGCCAGCAGCTTGACGGGGAACAATCAGCCCCAGCATTTT. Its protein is CASSLTGNNQPQHF.

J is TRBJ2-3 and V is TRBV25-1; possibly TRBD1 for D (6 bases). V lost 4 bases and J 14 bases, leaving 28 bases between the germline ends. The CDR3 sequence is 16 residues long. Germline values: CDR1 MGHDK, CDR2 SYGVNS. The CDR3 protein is CASSALTNPPGTSWYF. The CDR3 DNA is TGTGCCAGCAGTGCCCTCACTAATCCCCCCGGGACATCGTGGTATTTT.

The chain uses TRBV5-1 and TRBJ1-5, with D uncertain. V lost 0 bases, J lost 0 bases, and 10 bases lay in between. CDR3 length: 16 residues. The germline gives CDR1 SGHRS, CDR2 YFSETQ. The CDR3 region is CASSLGAVDSNQPQHF. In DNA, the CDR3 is TGCGCCAGCAGCTTGGGGGCTGTTGATAGCAATCAGCCCCAGCATTTT.

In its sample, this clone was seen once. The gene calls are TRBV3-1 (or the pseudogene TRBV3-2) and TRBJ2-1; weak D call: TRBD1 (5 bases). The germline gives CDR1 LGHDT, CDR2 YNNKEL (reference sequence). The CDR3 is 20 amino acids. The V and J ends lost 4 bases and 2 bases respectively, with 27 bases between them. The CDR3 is CASSPHGAGLRTAAYNEQFF. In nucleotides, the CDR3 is TGTGCCAGCAGCCCACATGGGGCAGGGCTGAGGACGGCTGCCTACAATGAGCAGTTCTTC.

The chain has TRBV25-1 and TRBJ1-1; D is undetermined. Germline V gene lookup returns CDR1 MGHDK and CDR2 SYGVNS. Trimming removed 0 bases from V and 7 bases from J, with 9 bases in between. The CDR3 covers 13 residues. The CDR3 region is CASSEYVGSEAFF. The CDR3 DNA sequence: TGTGCCAGCAGTGAATATGTAGGGAGTGAAGCTTTCTTT. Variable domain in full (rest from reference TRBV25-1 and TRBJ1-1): EADIYQTPRYLVIGTGKKITLECSQTMGHDKMYWYQQDPGMELHLIHYSYGVNSTEKGDLSSESTVSRIRTEHFPLTLESARPSHTSQYLCASSEYVGSEAFFGQGTRLTVV.

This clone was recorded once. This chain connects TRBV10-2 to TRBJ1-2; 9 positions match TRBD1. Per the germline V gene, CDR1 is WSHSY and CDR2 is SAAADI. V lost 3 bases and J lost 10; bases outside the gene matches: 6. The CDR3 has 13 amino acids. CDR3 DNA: TGCGCCAGCAGTGAACGGACAGGGGCCCACTACACCTTC. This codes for CASSERTGAHYTF.

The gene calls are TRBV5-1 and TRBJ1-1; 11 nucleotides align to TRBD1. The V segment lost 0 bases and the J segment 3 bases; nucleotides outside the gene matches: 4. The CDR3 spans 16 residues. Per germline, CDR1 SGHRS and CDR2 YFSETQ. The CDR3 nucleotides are TGCGCCAGCAGCTTGGTCCGGGACAGGGGGGACACTGAAGCTTTCTTT. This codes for CASSLVRDRGDTEAFF.

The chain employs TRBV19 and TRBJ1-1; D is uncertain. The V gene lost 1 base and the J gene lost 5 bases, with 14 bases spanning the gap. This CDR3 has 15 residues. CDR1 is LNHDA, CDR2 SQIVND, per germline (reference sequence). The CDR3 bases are TGTGCCAGTAGTATAGCAGGTCCCGCAGTAACTGAAGCTTTCTTT. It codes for CASSIAGPAVTEAFF.

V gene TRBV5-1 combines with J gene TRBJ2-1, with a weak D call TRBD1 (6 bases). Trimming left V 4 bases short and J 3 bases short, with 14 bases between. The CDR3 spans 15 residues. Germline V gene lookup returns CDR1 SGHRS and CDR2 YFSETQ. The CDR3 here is CASSARDKIYNEQFF. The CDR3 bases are TGCGCCAGCAGCGCTAGGGACAAGATCTACAATGAGCAGTTCTTC.

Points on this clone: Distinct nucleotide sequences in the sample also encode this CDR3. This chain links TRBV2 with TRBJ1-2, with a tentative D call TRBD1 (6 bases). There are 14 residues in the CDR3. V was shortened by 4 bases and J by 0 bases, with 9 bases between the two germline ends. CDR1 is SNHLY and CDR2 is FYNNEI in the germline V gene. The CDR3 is CASSAQGTNYGYTF. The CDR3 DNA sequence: TGTGCCAGCAGTGCTCAGGGGACTAACTATGGCTACACCTTC.

The DNA of the CDR3 is TGTGCCTGGAGTGTCAGTTCACCCCTCCACTTT. Amino acid sequence: CAWSVSSPLHF. V usage is TRBV30 and J usage is TRBJ1-6; D remains unclear. V lost 0 bases, J lost 9 bases, and 3 bases lay in between. Germline lookup yields CDR1 GTSNPN and CDR2 SVGIG (reference sequence). This CDR3 is built from 11 residues.

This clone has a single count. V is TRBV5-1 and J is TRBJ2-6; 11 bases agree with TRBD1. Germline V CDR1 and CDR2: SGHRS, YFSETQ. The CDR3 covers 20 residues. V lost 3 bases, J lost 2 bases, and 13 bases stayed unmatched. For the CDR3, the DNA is TGCGCCAGCAGCTGGAATATCCGGGACAGGGGGTTGACTGGGGCCAACGTCCTGACTTTC. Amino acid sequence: CASSWNIRDRGLTGANVLTF.

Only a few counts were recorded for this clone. The CDR3 loop reads CATSRDRTSYGYTF. CDR3 coding DNA: TGTGCCACCAGCAGAGACAGGACTTCCTATGGCTACACCTTC. The rearrangement joins TRBV15 to TRBJ1-2, with unresolved D. The germline CDR1 and CDR2 sequences are LNHNV and YYDKDF (reference sequence). CDR3 length: 14 amino acids. The V end was cut by 0 bases, the J end by 4 bases, with 9 bases between. Drawing the rest from reference TRBV15 and TRBJ1-2, the complete variable domain is DAMVIQNPRYQVTQFGKPVTLSCSQTLNHNVMYWYQQKSSQAPKLLFHYYDKDFNNEADTPDNFQSRRPNTSFCFLDIRSPGLGDTAMYLCATSRDRTSYGYTFGSGTRLTVV.

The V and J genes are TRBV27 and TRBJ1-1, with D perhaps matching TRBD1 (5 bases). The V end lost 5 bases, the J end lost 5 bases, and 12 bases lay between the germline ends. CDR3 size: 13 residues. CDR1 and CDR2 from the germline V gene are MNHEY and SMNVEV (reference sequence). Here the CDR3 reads CASSLTGGTEAFF. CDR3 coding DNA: TGTGCCAGCAGTCTTACGGGGGGTACTGAAGCTTTCTTT.

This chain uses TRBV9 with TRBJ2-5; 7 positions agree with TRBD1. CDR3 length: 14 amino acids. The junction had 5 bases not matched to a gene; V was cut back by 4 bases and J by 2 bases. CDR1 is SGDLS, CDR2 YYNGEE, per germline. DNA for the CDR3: TGTGCCAGCAGCTCTCGACAGGGTCAAGAGACCCAGTACTTC. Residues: CASSSRQGQETQYF.

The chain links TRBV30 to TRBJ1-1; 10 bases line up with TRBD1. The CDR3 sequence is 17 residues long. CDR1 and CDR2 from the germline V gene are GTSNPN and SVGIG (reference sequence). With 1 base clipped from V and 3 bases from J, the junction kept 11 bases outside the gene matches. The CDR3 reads CAWSGSGPGTGDTEAFF. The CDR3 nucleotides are TGTGCCTGGAGTGGATCCGGCCCCGGGACAGGGGACACTGAAGCTTTCTTT.

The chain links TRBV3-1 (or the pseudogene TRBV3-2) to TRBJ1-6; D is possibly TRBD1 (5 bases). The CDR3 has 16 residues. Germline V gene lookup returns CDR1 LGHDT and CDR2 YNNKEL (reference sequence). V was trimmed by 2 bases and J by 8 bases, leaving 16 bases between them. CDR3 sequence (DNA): TGTGCCAGCAGCCAACTTACCGGGGGAATTGATTCACCCCTCCACTTT. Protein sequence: CASSQLTGGIDSPLHF.

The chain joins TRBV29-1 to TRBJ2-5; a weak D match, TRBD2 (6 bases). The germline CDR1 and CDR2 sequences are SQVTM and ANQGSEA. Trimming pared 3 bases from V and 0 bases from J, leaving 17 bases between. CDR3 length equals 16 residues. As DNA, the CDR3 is TGCAGCGTTGATGGGCGGGACCGTCTTGACCAAGAGACCCAGTACTTC. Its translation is CSVDGRDRLDQETQYF. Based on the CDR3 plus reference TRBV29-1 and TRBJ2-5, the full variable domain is SAVISQKPSRDICQRGTSLTIQCQVDSQVTMMFWYRQQPGQSLTLIATANQGSEATYESGFVIDKFPISRPNLTFSTLTVSNMSPEDSSIYLCSVDGRDRLDQETQYFGPGTRLLVL.

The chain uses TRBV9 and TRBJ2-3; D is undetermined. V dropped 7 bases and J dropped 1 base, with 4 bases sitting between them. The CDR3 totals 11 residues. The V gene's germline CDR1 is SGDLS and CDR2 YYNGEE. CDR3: CASGGTDTQYF. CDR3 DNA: TGTGCCAGCGGAGGCACAGATACGCAGTATTTT.

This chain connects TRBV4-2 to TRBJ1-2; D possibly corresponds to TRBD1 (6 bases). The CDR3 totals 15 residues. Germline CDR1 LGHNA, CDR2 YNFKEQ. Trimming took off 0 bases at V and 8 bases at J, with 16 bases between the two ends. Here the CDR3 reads CASSQDSQQGGGYTF. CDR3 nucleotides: TGTGCCAGCAGCCAAGATTCCCAACAGGGTGGCGGCTACACCTTC.

The CDR3 loop reads CASSLVGSGGAEQYF. The CDR3 DNA reads TGTGCCAGCAGCTTAGTTGGTAGCGGGGGGGCCGAGCAGTACTTC. The chain joins TRBV7-6 to TRBJ2-7; 11 bases are a match to TRBD2. There are 15 residues in the CDR3. J was trimmed by 6 bases and V by 1 base; bases with no gene match: 5. CDR1 and CDR2 from the germline V gene are SGHVS and FNYEAQ.